Detailed here is one T cell receptor beta chain. This entry is derived from a study of T cells after somatic rescue of genetic block. CDR1 is SGHTA and CDR2 is FQGTGA in the germline V gene. The CDR3 covers 13 residues. J was trimmed by 14 bases and V by 5 bases; bases with no gene match: 7. Clones were read by immunoSEQ multiplex PCR, and TCRdb kept only the in-frame ones, dropping some. The sample carries fewer than 15,000 clones, roughly two thirds recorded once. This chain links TRBV7-3 with TRBJ2-1, with 12 bases identical to TRBD1. The receptor's source is a boy between 5 and 17 years old. Source material: peripheral blood mononuclear cells (PBMCs). CDR3 DNA: TGTGCCAGCAGCCCCGGGACAGGGGGCATTAAGTTCTTC. It is translated as CASSPGTGGIKFF. The complete variable domain, with remaining parts taken from reference TRBV7-3 and TRBJ2-1, reads GAGVSQTPSNKVTEKGKYVELRCDPISGHTALYWYRQSLGQGPEFLIYFQGTGAADDSGLPNDRFFAVRPEGSVSTLKIQRTERGDSAVYLCASSPGTGGIKFFGPGTRLTVL.